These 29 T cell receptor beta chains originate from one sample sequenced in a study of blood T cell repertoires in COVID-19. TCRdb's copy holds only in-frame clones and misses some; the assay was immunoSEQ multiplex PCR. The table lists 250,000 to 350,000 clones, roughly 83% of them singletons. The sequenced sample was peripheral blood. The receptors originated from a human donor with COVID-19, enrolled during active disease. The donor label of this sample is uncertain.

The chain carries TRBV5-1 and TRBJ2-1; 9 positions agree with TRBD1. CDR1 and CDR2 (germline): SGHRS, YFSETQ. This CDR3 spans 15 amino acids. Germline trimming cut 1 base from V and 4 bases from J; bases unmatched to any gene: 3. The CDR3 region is CASSLRTGEYNEQFF. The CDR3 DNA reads TGCGCCAGCAGCTTGAGGACAGGGGAGTACAATGAGCAGTTCTTC. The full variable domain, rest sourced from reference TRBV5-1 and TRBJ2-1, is KAGVTQTPRYLIKTRGQQVTLSCSPISGHRSVSWYQQTPGQGLQFLFEYFSETQRNKGNFPGRFSGRQFSNSRSEMNVSTLELGDSALYLCASSLRTGEYNEQFFGPGTRLTVL.

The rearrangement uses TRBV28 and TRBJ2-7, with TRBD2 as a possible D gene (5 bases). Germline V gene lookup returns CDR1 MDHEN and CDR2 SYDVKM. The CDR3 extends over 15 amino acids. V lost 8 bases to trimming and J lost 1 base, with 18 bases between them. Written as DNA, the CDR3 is TGTGCCAGCGGACCATGGACTCCGGGTTCCTACGAGCAGTACTTC. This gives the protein CASGPWTPGSYEQYF.

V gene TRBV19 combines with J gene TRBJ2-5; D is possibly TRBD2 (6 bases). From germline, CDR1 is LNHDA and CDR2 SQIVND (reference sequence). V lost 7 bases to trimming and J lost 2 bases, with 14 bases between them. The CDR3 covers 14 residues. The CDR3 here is CASNPGLGQETQYF. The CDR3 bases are TGTGCCAGTAACCCGGGACTGGGTCAAGAGACCCAGTACTTC.

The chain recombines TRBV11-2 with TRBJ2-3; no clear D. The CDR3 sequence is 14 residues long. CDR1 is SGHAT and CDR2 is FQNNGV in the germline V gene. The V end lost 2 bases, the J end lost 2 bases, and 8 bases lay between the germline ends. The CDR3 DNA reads TGTGCCAGCAGCTTATTCTTCTCCACAGATACGCAGTATTTT. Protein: CASSLFFSTDTQYF. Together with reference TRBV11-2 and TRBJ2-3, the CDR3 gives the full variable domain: EAGVAQSPRYKIIEKRQSVAFWCNPISGHATLYWYQQILGQGPKLLIQFQNNGVVDDSQLPKDRFSAERLKGVDSTLKIQPAKLEDSAVYLCASSLFFSTDTQYFGPGTRLTVL.

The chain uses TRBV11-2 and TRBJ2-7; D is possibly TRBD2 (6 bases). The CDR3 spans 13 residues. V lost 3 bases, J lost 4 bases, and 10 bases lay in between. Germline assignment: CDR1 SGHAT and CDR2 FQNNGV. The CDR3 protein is CASSLAGQYEQYF. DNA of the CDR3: TGTGCCAGCAGCTTGGCGGGGCAATACGAGCAGTACTTC.

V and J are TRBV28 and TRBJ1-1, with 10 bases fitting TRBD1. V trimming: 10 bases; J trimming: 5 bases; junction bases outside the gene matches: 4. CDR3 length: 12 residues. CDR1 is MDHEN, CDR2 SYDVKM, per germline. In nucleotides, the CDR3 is TGTGCCACCCCGGGACAGGGGACTGAAGCTTTCTTT. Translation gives CATPGQGTEAFF.

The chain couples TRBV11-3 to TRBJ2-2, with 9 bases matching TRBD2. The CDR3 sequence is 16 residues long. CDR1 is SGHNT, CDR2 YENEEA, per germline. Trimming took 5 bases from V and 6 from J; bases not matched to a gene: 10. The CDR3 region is CASSPSVAGVAGELFF. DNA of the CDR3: TGTGCCAGCAGCCCATCGGTAGCGGGAGTAGCCGGGGAGCTGTTTTTT.

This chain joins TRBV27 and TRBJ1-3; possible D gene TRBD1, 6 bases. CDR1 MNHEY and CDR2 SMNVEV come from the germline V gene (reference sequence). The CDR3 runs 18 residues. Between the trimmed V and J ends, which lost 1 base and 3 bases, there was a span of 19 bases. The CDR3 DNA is TGTGCCAGCAGTTTATTTCCCCCCTCTCAGGGGATTGGAAACACCATATATTTT. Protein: CASSLFPPSQGIGNTIYF.

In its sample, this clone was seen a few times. CDR3 protein: CASSYRTGNNEQYF. As DNA, the CDR3 is TGTGCCAGCAGTTACCGAACAGGGAACAACGAGCAGTACTTC. The chain is built from TRBV6-6 and TRBJ2-7; the D gene is possibly TRBD1 (6 bases). V was clipped by 2 bases and J by 5 bases, with 13 bases between them. Looked up from germline, CDR1 is MNHNY and CDR2 is SVGAGI (reference sequence). The CDR3 loop spans 14 amino acids.

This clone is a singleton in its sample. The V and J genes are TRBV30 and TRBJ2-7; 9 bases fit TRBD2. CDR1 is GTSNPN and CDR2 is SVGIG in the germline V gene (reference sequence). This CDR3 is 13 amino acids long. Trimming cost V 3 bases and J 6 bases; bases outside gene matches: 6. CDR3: CAWRGLAPSEQYF. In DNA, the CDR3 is TGTGCCTGGAGGGGACTAGCCCCCTCCGAGCAGTACTTC.

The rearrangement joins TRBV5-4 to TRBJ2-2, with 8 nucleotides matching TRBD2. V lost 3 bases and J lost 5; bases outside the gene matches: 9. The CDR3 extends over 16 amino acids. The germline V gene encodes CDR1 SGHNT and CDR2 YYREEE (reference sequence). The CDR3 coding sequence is TGTGCCAGCAGCTCAGCCGAGGGACTAGTAACCGGGGAGCTGTTTTTT. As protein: CASSSAEGLVTGELFF.

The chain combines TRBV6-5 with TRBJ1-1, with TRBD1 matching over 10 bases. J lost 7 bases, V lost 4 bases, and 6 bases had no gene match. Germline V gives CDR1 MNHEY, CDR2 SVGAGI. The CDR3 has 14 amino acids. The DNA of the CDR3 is TGTGCCAGCAGTTTCCGGGACAGGGGAGGTGAAGCTTTCTTT. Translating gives CASSFRDRGGEAFF.

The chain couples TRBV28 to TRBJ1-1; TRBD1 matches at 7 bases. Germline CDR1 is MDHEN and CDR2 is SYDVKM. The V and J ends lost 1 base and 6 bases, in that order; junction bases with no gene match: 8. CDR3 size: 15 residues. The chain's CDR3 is CASSLLVGQLAEAFF. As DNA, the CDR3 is TGTGCCAGCAGTTTATTAGTGGGACAGTTGGCTGAAGCTTTCTTT. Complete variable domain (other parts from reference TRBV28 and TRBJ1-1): DVKVTQSSRYLVKRTGEKVFLECVQDMDHENMFWYRQDPGLGLRLIYFSYDVKMKEKGDIPEGYSVSREKKERFSLILESASTNQTSMYLCASSLLVGQLAEAFFGQGTRLTVV.

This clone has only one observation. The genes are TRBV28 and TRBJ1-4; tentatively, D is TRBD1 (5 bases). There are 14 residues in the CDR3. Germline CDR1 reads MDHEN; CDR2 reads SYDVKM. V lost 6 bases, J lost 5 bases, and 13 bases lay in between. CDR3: CASSLTGRNEKLFF. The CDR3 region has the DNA TGTGCCAGCAGCTTAACAGGACGAAATGAAAAACTGTTTTTT.

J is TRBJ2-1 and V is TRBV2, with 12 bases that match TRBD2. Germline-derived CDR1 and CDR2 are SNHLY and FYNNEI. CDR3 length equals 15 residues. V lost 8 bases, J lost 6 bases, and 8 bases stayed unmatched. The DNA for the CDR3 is TGTGCCAGCTGTTGGACTAGCGGGACCTCCAATGAGCAGTTCTTC. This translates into CASCWTSGTSNEQFF.

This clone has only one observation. CDR3 nucleotide sequence: TGTGCCAGCAGCGGAACTAGCGGGAGCTCCTACGAGCAGTACTTC. Protein product: CASSGTSGSSYEQYF. J is TRBJ2-7 and V is TRBV2; TRBD2 matches at 11 bases. This CDR3 is 15 amino acids long. The V gene's germline CDR1 is SNHLY and CDR2 FYNNEI. Germline trimming cut 6 bases from V and 0 bases from J; bases unmatched to any gene: 4.

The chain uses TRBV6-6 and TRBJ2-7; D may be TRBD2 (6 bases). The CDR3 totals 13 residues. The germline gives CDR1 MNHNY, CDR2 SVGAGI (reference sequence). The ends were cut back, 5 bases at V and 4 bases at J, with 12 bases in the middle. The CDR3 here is CASSTSRNYEQYF. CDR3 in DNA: TGTGCCAGCAGTACTAGCAGAAATTACGAGCAGTACTTC.

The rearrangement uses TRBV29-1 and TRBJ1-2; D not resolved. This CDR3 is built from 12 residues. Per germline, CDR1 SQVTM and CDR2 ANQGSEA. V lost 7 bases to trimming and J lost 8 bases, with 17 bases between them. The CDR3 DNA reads TGCAGCGCCGCGGGCCGCGCTGACGGCTACACCTTC. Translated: CSAAGRADGYTF.

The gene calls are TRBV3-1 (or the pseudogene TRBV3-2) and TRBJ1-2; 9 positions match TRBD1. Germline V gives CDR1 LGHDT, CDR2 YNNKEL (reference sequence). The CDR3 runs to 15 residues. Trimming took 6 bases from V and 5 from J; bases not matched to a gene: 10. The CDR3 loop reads CASSRPGQGVYGYTF. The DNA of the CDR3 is TGTGCCAGCAGTCGACCGGGACAGGGTGTATATGGCTACACCTTC.

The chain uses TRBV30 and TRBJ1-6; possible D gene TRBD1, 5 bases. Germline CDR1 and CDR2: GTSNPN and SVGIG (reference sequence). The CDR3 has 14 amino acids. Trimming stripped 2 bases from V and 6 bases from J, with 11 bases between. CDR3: CAWSPGAGNSPLHF. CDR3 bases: TGTGCCTGGAGTCCTGGGGCAGGTAATTCACCCCTCCACTTT.

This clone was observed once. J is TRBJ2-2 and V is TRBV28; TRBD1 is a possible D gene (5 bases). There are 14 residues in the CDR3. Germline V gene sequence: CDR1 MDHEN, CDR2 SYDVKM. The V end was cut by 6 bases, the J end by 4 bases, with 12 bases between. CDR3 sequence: CASSPSTATGELFF. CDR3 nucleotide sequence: TGTGCCAGCAGCCCTTCGACAGCCACCGGGGAGCTGTTTTTT.

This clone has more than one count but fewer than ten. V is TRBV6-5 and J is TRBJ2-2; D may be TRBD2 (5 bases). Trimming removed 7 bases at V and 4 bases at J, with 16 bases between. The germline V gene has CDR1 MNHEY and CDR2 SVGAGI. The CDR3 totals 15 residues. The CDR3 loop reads CASKRWGGGTGELFF. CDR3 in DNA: TGTGCCAGCAAGCGCTGGGGTGGAGGCACCGGGGAGCTGTTTTTT.

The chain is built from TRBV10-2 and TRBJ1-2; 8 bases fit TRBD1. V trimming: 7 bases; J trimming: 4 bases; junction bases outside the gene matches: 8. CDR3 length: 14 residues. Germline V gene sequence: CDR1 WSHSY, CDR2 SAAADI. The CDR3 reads CASTPDRAIYGYTF. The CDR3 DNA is TGCGCCAGCACCCCGGACAGGGCGATCTATGGCTACACCTTC.

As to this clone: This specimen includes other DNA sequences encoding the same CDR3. CDR3 amino acids: CASSPLGGNTEAFF. In DNA form, the CDR3 reads TGTGCCAGCAGCCCGTTAGGCGGGAACACTGAAGCTTTCTTT. V is TRBV9 and J is TRBJ1-1; D uncertain. V lost 4 bases to trimming and J lost 1 base, with 11 bases between them. Germline V gene data show CDR1 as SGDLS and CDR2 as YYNGEE. The CDR3 is 14 residues long.

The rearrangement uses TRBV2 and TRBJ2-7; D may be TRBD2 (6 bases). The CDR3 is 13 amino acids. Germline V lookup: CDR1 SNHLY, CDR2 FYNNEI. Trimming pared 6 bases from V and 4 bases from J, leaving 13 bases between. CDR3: CASSAVAEYEQYF. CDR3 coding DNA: TGTGCCAGCAGCGCCGTAGCGGAATACGAGCAGTACTTC. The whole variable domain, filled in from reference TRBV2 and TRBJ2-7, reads EPEVTQTPSHQVTQMGQEVILRCVPISNHLYFYWYRQILGQKVEFLVSFYNNEISEKSEIFDDQFSVERPDGSNFTLKIRSTKLEDSAMYFCASSAVAEYEQYFGPGTRLTVT.

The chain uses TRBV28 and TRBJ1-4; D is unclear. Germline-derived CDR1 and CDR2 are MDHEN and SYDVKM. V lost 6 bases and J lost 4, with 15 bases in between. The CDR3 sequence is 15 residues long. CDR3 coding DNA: TGTGCCAGCAGGTCATTCGCCGGGAGTAATGAAAAACTGTTTTTT. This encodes CASRSFAGSNEKLFF.

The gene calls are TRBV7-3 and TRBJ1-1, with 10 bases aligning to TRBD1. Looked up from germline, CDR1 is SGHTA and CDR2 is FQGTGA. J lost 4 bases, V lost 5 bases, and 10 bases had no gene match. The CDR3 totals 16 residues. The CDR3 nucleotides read TGTGCCAGCAGCGCGCTGGCGGGACAGGGGTCCACTGAAGCTTTCTTT. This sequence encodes CASSALAGQGSTEAFF.

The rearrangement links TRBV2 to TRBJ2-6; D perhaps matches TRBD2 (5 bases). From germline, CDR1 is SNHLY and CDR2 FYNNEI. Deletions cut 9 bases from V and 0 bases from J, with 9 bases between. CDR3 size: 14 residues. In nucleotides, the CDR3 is TGTGCCAGTAAAGGGAGCTCTGGGGCCAACGTCCTGACTTTC. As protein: CASKGSSGANVLTF.

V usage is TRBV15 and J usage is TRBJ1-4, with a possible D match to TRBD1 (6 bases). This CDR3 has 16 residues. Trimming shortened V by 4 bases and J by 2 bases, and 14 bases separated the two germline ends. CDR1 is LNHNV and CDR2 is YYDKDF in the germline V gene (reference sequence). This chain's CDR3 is CATSIGGRGTNEKLFF. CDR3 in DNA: TGTGCCACCAGCATCGGGGGGCGCGGGACTAATGAAAAACTGTTTTTT.